This record covers a single T cell receptor beta chain. Which antigen it targets is not known. It has no much larger one-base neighbor in the sample; base qualities were not kept. At the junction V is shortened by 6 bases and J by 4 bases, with 10 bases in between. CDR1 and CDR2 were assigned from the germline V gene as MNHEY and SVGAGI. The CDR3 starts with the cysteine, ends with the phenylalanine, and has 13 residues. CDR3 DNA only is kept here, 39 bases in frame from base 1. The immunoSEQ Assay, which relies on bias-controlled multiplex PCR amplification of genomic DNA, was used to profile TCRbeta CDR3 regions. For the original study's pipeline: To quantify the absolute abundance of each unique TCRbeta CDR3 region, the sequences were collapsed and filtered. Differential abundance was tested with a binomial (Fisher-equivalent) model and with a beta-binomial model adding time-dependent variance fitted from healthy donors. Clones with fewer than 5 combined templates were excluded, and clones with Benjamini-Hochberg FDR below 0.01 were called differentially abundant. Beta-binomial variance was modeled as a function of total template count across the two samples using the form v = (b*log(k)+a)^2. This immuneACCESS table, as held by TCRdb, lists in-frame sequences with V and J called but not all clones. Of the missing ones, under half trace to an unresolved V gene in checked studies; the others have no known cause. That table is the source of V, J and clone size, and D and trimming were worked out from the DNA. A total of about 94,000 clones appear in this sample, roughly 87% of them only once. About 6% of the sample lies in the top ten.

This entry is derived from a study of identifying expanded T cells in peripheral blood (dated by TCRdb to between 2018 and 2020). Regarding the complete study: Technical replicates were generated by sequencing separate aliquots of the same genomic DNA pool, and four replicates were compared pairwise. Overall study outcomes, separate from this receptor: Between technical replicates the binomial model flagged roughly 1.1 differentially abundant clones, whereas over roughly two weeks the binomial model flagged about 15 and over about 4 weeks approximately 18. The authors expected biological variance in healthy repertoires might increase further over much longer intervals such as months to years. Across all healthy-donor time intervals, the beta-binomial model significantly cut both the number of clones called differentially abundant and the false-positive rate. In all healthy donors, the variance in clone template counts between samples taken 2 to 3 weeks apart rose significantly as total template count increased.

No immune events, such as infections, were documented for the healthy donors during the collection period. Blood repertoires from healthy donors were used as a training cohort for calibrating time-dependent variance in a beta-binomial model of differential abundance of T-cell clones. There were roughly 10 healthy donors in the training cohort, of whom 3 were female and 7 were male. An age range of about 29 to 65 years, with an average of around 42 years, was recorded for the donors. Whole blood from each healthy donor was obtained from a commercial supplier and was collected at three time points approximately 13 days apart. For immunosequencing, genomic DNA was extracted from unsorted whole blood.

The receptor chain draws on TRBV6-5 and TRBJ2-1; no confident D gene assignment can be made. Sequences were obtained from blood. The clonotype originates from a person aged 18-70 years in good health. The DNA reads as follows: TGTGCCAGCAGATCCGGTCAATACAATGAGCAGTTCTTC. This yields the protein CASRSGQYNEQFF.